A selection of T cell receptor beta chains follows, all from one sample in a study of cytomegalovirus exposure and HLA in healthy donors. Sequenced by immunoSEQ multiplex PCR; TCRdb stores in-frame clones only, minus some. The table records about 150,000 clones, 60% to 80% of them present only once. The material sequenced was PBMCs. These receptors came from a man aged 30-40 years in good health and CMV-seropositive. Both conserved end residues are part of each CDR3. D genes are given only for firm matches. Not all rows give a size; the values are once, few, many and, for expanded clones, a class.

-	-	TRBV5-1	TRBJ2-7	TGCGCCAGCAGCTTGGGAATGGCGAGAAACAGCTACGAGCAGTACTTC	CASSLGMARNSYEQYF
-	-	TRBV6-1	TRBJ1-1	TGTGCCAGCAGTGAAGCAGGGGTTTTGAACACTGAAGCTTTCTTT	CASSEAGVLNTEAFF
-	-	TRBV27	TRBJ1-5	TGTGCCAGCAGTTTTGGGGGCATCGGGTCCCAGCATTTT	CASSFGGIGSQHF
-	once	TRBV28	TRBJ2-7	TGTGCCAGCAGTTTCGGAGGGGGGGCCATCGAGCAGTACTTC	CASSFGGGAIEQYF
-	-	TRBV27	TRBJ2-1	TGTGCCAGCAGTTCCGGACTGTACAATGAGCAGTTCTTC	CASSSGLYNEQFF
TRBD2	-	TRBV9	TRBJ2-1	TGTGCCAGCAGCGTAGCGGGACTACTAGCGGCGGCCTACAATGAGCAGTTCTTC	CASSVAGLLAAAYNEQFF
-	-	TRBV6-1	TRBJ2-7	TGTGCCAGCAGTGCAGGGGCGGGTGGTCTGCGCGCCTACGAGCAGTACTTC	CASSAGAGGLRAYEQYF
-	-	TRBV4-1	TRBJ1-2	TGCGCCAGCAGACACCAAGCGCGCGCTCTTATAACTATGGGCTACACCTTC	CASRHQARALITMGYTF
TRBD2	-	TRBV6-4	TRBJ2-1	TGTGCCAGCAGTGACTCGCGGGGGACGGAAAACAATGAGCAGTTCTTC	CASSDSRGTENNEQFF
-	once	TRBV10-3	TRBJ2-3	TGTGCCATCAGTTCCAGGGACGGGACTGGATCAGATACGCAGTATTTT	CAISSRDGTGSDTQYF
TRBD2	-	TRBV2	TRBJ2-3	TGTGCCAAGGATAGCGGGACGGGGACAGATACGCAGTATTTT	CAKDSGTGTDTQYF
TRBD1	-	TRBV7-2	TRBJ2-7	TGTGCCAGCAGCTTAGGGGGACAGACCTACGAGCAGTACTTC	CASSLGGQTYEQYF
-	many	TRBV2	TRBJ2-2	TGTGCCAGCAGTACACAGGGTAACACCGGGGAGCTGTTTTTT	CASSTQGNTGELFF
-	-	TRBV28	TRBJ2-5	TGTGCCAGCAGTTCGGACAGCCCAAGGAAGACCCAGTACTTC	CASSSDSPRKTQYF
TRBD1	-	TRBV28	TRBJ1-5	TGTGCCAGCAGTCAACCACCGGGACAGGGGCTACTATTTAGCAATCAGCCCCAGCATTTT	CASSQPPGQGLLFSNQPQHF
TRBD1	-	TRBV10-3	TRBJ1-1	TGTGCCATCAGTGACGATCAGGGGGCAGGAGCTTTCTTT	CAISDDQGAGAFF
TRBD1	-	TRBV4-2	TRBJ1-5	TGTGCCAGCAGCCAAGATACAGGGGGCCTTCAGCCCCAGCATTTT	CASSQDTGGLQPQHF
TRBD1	once	TRBV28	TRBJ1-5	TGTGCCGTGACAGGGGCTTATAGCAATCAGCCCCAGCATTTT	CAVTGAYSNQPQHF
-	-	TRBV29-1	TRBJ1-5	TGCAGCGTTGATAGAGGGAATCAGCCCCAGCATTTT	CSVDRGNQPQHF
TRBD1	-	TRBV5-6	TRBJ2-7	TGTGCCAGCAGACTTAGACAGGGGACCTACGAGCAGTACTTC	CASRLRQGTYEQYF
-	-	TRBV11-3	TRBJ1-1	TGTGCCAGCAGCCGCGGACAGCCGAACACTAAAGCTTTCTTT	CASSRGQPNTKAFF
TRBD1	-	TRBV7-2	TRBJ1-1	TGTGCCAGCAGCATCCGGGACAGAAGGAACACTGAAGCTTTCTTT	CASSIRDRRNTEAFF
-	-	TRBV18	TRBJ2-2	TGTGCCAGCTCACCAAGGCGAGGGACCGGGGAGCTGTTTTTT	CASSPRRGTGELFF
TRBD2	-	TRBV10-3	TRBJ2-1	TGTGCCATCAGTGAGTCTGTGGCTAGCGGGAGAGGGGACAATGAGCAGTTCTTC	CAISESVASGRGDNEQFF
-	few	TRBV7-7	TRBJ2-1	TGTGCTAGCAGCCCACAGGGCGACGATGAGCAGTTCTTC	CASSPQGDDEQFF
-	-	TRBV7-9	TRBJ1-1	TGTGCCAGCAGCCTCGGTAGGGGCTGGTACACTGAAGCTTTCTTT	CASSLGRGWYTEAFF